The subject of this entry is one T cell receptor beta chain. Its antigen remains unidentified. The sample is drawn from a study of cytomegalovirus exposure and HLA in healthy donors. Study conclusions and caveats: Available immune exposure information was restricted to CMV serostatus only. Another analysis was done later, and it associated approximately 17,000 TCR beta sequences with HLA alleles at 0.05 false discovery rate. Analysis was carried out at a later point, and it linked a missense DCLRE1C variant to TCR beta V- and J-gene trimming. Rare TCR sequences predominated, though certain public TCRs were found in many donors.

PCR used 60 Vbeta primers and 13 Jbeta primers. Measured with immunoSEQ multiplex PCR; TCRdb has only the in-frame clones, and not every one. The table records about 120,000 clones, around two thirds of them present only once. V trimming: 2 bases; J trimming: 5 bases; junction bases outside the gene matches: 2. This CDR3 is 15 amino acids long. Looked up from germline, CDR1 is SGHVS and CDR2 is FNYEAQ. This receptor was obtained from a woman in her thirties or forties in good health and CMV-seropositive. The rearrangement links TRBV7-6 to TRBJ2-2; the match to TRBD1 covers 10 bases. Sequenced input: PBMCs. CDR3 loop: CASSLWGQGTGELFF. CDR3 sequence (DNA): TGTGCCAGCAGCTTATGGGGACAGGGGACCGGGGAGCTGTTTTTT.